These 13 T cell receptor beta chains were sequenced from one sample in a study of blood T cell repertoires in COVID-19. Using immunoSEQ multiplex PCR, the repertoire was profiled, and TCRdb retains in-frame clones only, with some absent. Counted here are about 30,000 clones, 65% to 90% occurring once; the ten biggest clones make up 6.6%. The sequencing sample was made of peripheral blood. The receptors derive from a man aged 60 to 69 with active COVID-19.

The V gene is TRBV13, the J gene TRBJ2-1; a possible D gene is TRBD2 (6 bases). CDR3 size: 14 residues. CDR1 is PRHDT and CDR2 is FYEKMQ in the germline V gene (reference sequence). V lost 2 bases and J 8 bases, leaving 13 bases between the germline ends. The CDR3 DNA follows: TGTGCCAGCAGCTTACTTTCCGGGAGTCATGAGCAGTTCTTC. Its protein is CASSLLSGSHEQFF.

This chain connects TRBV10-3 to TRBJ2-1, with 10 bases aligning to TRBD2. CDR3 size: 15 residues. Losses at the gene ends were 4 bases for V and 7 bases for J; bases not matched to a gene: 7. Germline assignment: CDR1 ENHRY and CDR2 SYGVKD. The CDR3 sequence: CAISAELAGLNEQFF. The CDR3 nucleotides read TGTGCCATCAGTGCCGAACTAGCGGGATTGAATGAGCAGTTCTTC.

The gene calls are TRBV12-2 and TRBJ2-7; the table's TRBD2 call for D was not verified on the DNA. TRBV12-2 is termed a pseudogene. CDR3 length: 16 amino acids. The CDR3: CASRLRAAGGLGEQYV. The CDR3 bases are TGTGCAAGTCGCTTACGGGCAGCGGGAGGGCTAGGCGAGCAGTACGTC.

V gene TRBV7-2 combines with J gene TRBJ2-7, with D unclear. The ends were cut back, 5 bases at V and 0 bases at J, with 11 bases in the middle. Germline CDR1 SGHTA, CDR2 FQGNSA. This CDR3 contains 14 residues. In nucleotides, the CDR3 is TGTGCCAGCAGCGCAGACATGATCTCCTACGAGCAGTACTTC. It codes for CASSADMISYEQYF.

V gene TRBV9 combines with J gene TRBJ2-2; D uncertain. The CDR3 covers 12 residues. Trimming took off 4 bases at V and 3 bases at J, with 4 bases between the two ends. Germline CDR1 is SGDLS and CDR2 is YYNGEE. This CDR3 reads CASSRDTGELFF. Written as DNA, the CDR3 is TGTGCCAGCAGCCGGGACACCGGGGAGCTGTTTTTT.

The CDR3 reads CASSPFAGLTDTQYF. DNA of the CDR3: TGTGCCAGCAGTCCGTTCGCGGGGCTCACAGATACGCAGTATTTT. The V and J genes are TRBV6-4 and TRBJ2-3; tentatively, D is TRBD2 (6 bases). This CDR3 is built from 15 residues. Trimming shortened V by 5 bases and J by 2 bases, and 14 bases separated the two germline ends. Looked up from germline, CDR1 is MRHNA and CDR2 is SNTAGT.

The rearrangement uses TRBV27 and TRBJ1-5, with D possibly matching TRBD1 (5 bases). There are 14 residues in the CDR3. Germline values: CDR1 MNHEY, CDR2 SMNVEV (reference sequence). Trimming pared 4 bases from V and 5 bases from J, leaving 12 bases between. CDR3 sequence (DNA): TGTGCCAGCAGTTATAGGGGTTCAGATCAGCCCCAGCATTTT. Translating gives CASSYRGSDQPQHF.

The V and J genes are TRBV6-4 and TRBJ2-1, with D possibly matching TRBD2 (6 bases). Germline V lookup: CDR1 MRHNA, CDR2 SNTAGT. Trimming shortened V by 2 bases and J by 10 bases, and 12 bases separated the two germline ends. The CDR3 totals 13 residues. The CDR3 sequence: CASSDADRGEQFF. In DNA form, the CDR3 reads TGTGCCAGCAGTGACGCCGACCGGGGGGAGCAGTTCTTC.

The chain employs TRBV27 and TRBJ2-3; the match to TRBD2 covers 8 bases. Germline CDR1 and CDR2: MNHEY and SMNVEV (reference sequence). This CDR3 region has 14 residues. V shed 4 bases and J 3 bases; nucleotides not matched to a gene: 3. The CDR3 spells CASSYERETDTQYF. CDR3 coding DNA: TGTGCCAGCAGTTATGAGCGGGAGACAGATACGCAGTATTTT.

The chain has TRBV28 and TRBJ2-3; 11 nucleotides align to TRBD2. This CDR3 has 17 amino acids. V gave up 6 bases and J gave up 0 bases; unmatched junction bases: 8. CDR1 and CDR2 from the germline V gene are MDHEN and SYDVKM. This chain's CDR3 is CASRGWTSGYSTDTQYF. CDR3 in DNA: TGTGCCAGCAGGGGATGGACTAGCGGGTATAGCACAGATACGCAGTATTTT.

This chain joins TRBV5-4 and TRBJ2-3; weak D call: TRBD2 (6 bases). The ends were cut back, 0 bases at V and 2 bases at J, with 13 bases in the middle. Germline V gene sequence: CDR1 SGHNT, CDR2 YYREEE (reference sequence). The CDR3 consists of 16 residues. This CDR3 reads CASSLVGTRFTDTQYF. As DNA, the CDR3 is TGTGCCAGCAGCTTGGTCGGGACTCGATTCACAGATACGCAGTATTTT.

The chain has TRBV10-2 and TRBJ1-5, with no clear D. Germline lookup yields CDR1 WSHSY and CDR2 SAAADI. This CDR3 has 13 amino acids. The V gene lost 6 bases and the J gene lost 2 bases, with 8 bases spanning the gap. The CDR3 sequence is CASREEGNQPQHF. CDR3 DNA sequence: TGCGCCAGCAGGGAAGAGGGCAATCAGCCCCAGCATTTT.

The chain joins TRBV18 to TRBJ2-3; D possibly corresponds to TRBD2 (5 bases). CDR1 and CDR2 from the germline V gene are KGHSH and LQKENI. Trimming took off 4 bases at V and 1 base at J, with 12 bases between the two ends. This CDR3 spans 15 amino acids. The CDR3: CASSLRGRGTDTQYF. CDR3 in DNA: TGTGCCAGCTCACTTAGAGGGAGAGGCACAGATACGCAGTATTTT.